These 16 T cell receptor beta chains share one sample of origin, sequenced in a study of cytomegalovirus exposure and HLA in healthy donors. The PCR had 60 Vbeta and 13 Jbeta primers. The repertoire was sequenced with immunoSEQ multiplex PCR; TCRdb's copy has only in-frame clones and lacks some. The sample has roughly 160,000 clones; roughly 76% are singletons. The material sequenced was PBMCs. The source is a male donor in good health and CMV-seronegative.

V and J are TRBV7-2 and TRBJ2-2, with D perhaps TRBD1 (7 bases). Trimming shortened V by 5 bases and J by 6 bases, and 16 bases separated the two germline ends. Germline V lookup: CDR1 SGHTA, CDR2 FQGNSA. The CDR3 length is 15 residues. Here the CDR3 DNA reads TGTGCCAGCAGCCCCAGGGGGAGGATACCCGGGGAGCTGTTTTTT. Protein product: CASSPRGRIPGELFF.

The chain couples TRBV7-2 to TRBJ2-7, with D perhaps matching TRBD2 (6 bases). CDR1 SGHTA and CDR2 FQGNSA come from the germline V gene. This CDR3 is 12 amino acids long. Trimming took off 4 bases at V and 6 bases at J, with 10 bases between the two ends. CDR3 in DNA: TGTGCCAGCAGCTACCCGGGGGTCGAGCAGTACTTC. Protein: CASSYPGVEQYF. The variable domain in full, completed from reference TRBV7-2 and TRBJ2-7, reads GAGVSQSPSNKVTEKGKDVELRCDPISGHTALYWYRQSLGQGLEFLIYFQGNSAPDKSGLPSDRFSAERTGGSVSTLTIQRTQQEDSAVYLCASSYPGVEQYFGPGTRLTVT.

The rearrangement links TRBV25-1 to TRBJ2-3; the D gene is possibly TRBD1 (6 bases). Trimming pared 2 bases from V and 4 bases from J, leaving 13 bases between. The CDR3 totals 15 residues. Germline CDR1 MGHDK, CDR2 SYGVNS. CDR3 loop: CASSETWGRPDTQYF. The DNA for the CDR3 is TGTGCCAGCAGTGAAACTTGGGGGCGCCCAGATACGCAGTATTTT.

Only a few counts were recorded for this clone. The J gene is TRBJ2-2, the V gene TRBV6-1, with no clear D. CDR1 and CDR2 (germline): MNHNS, SASEGT. V was clipped by 3 bases and J by 2 bases, with 7 bases between them. There are 14 residues in the CDR3. CDR3 in amino acids: CASSEADNTGELFF. The CDR3 nucleotides read TGTGCCAGCAGTGAGGCGGATAACACCGGGGAGCTGTTTTTT.

This sequence joins TRBV6-7 and TRBJ2-7; maybe TRBD1 (6 bases). TRBV6-7 is recorded as an ORF, its role being uncertain. Trimming cost V 0 bases and J 2 bases, with 32 bases left between them. This CDR3 comprises 22 residues. CDR3 bases: TGTGCCAGCAGTTACTCGGGACAACAATGCACCAAATTTAATGGCTTGACCTACGAGCAGTACTTC. Translating gives CASSYSGQQCTKFNGLTYEQYF.

The chain's CDR3 is CASSRTTSDTQYF. The CDR3 DNA is TGTGCCAGCAGCCGGACTACCTCAGATACGCAGTATTTT. This chain links TRBV11-2 with TRBJ2-3; TRBD2 might be the D (6 bases). CDR1 SGHAT and CDR2 FQNNGV come from the germline V gene. The CDR3 loop spans 13 amino acids. The V gene lost 5 bases and the J gene lost 4 bases, with 10 bases spanning the gap.

The genes are TRBV21-1 and TRBJ1-2. TRBV21-1 is a pseudogene segment. The CDR3 totals 15 residues. For the CDR3, the DNA is TGTGCCAGCAGCAAACCCCTAGACGCGTACTATGGCTACACCTTC. Residues: CASSKPLDAYYGYTF.

This chain uses TRBV5-1 with TRBJ2-7; no firm D call. Germline assignment: CDR1 SGHRS and CDR2 YFSETQ. There are 14 residues in the CDR3. Trimming left V 1 base short and J 0 bases short, with 8 bases between. CDR3 residues: CASSLRDTSYEQYF. CDR3 DNA: TGCGCCAGCAGCTTGAGAGACACCTCCTACGAGCAGTACTTC.

The CDR3 nucleotides read TGTGCCAGCAGCTTAGATGAGGGCAGGTCCCAGCATTTT. It codes for CASSLDEGRSQHF. The genes are TRBV11-2 and TRBJ1-5; no definite D call. Trimming took 0 bases from V and 11 from J, leaving 11 bases between them. The germline V gene encodes CDR1 SGHAT and CDR2 FQNNGV. The CDR3 is made up of 13 amino acids.

The rearrangement joins TRBV6-1 to TRBJ1-5; the match to TRBD1 covers 8 bases. The ends lost 6 bases at V and 6 bases at J; junction bases unmatched: 16. The germline V gene has CDR1 MNHNS and CDR2 SASEGT. The CDR3 is made up of 17 amino acids. This CDR3 is CASSEPWDRWNPQPQHF. DNA for the CDR3: TGTGCCAGCAGCGAACCCTGGGACAGGTGGAACCCTCAGCCCCAGCATTTT.

This clone came up a few times. This sequence joins TRBV19 and TRBJ1-1, with 9 positions matching TRBD1. CDR3 length: 13 amino acids. Germline CDR1 and CDR2: LNHDA and SQIVND (reference sequence). The V segment lost 7 bases and the J segment 4 bases; nucleotides outside the gene matches: 4. The CDR3 region has the DNA TGTGCCAGTACTTCGACAGGGGGCACTGAAGCTTTCTTT. It translates to CASTSTGGTEAFF.

V gene TRBV10-3 combines with J gene TRBJ2-3, with D possibly matching TRBD2 (6 bases). V lost 3 bases, J lost 2 bases, and 9 bases lay in between. This CDR3 is 14 amino acids long. Germline V CDR1 and CDR2: ENHRY, SYGVKD. The CDR3 loop is CAISEREDTDTQYF. CDR3 nucleotides: TGTGCCATCAGTGAAAGGGAGGACACAGATACGCAGTATTTT.

The V call is TRBV11-2, the J call TRBJ1-2; D is possibly TRBD1 (6 bases). The CDR3 is 15 residues long. V gave up 4 bases and J gave up 5 bases, with 17 bases separating them. CDR1 SGHAT and CDR2 FQNNGV come from the germline V gene. The CDR3 DNA follows: TGTGCCAGCAGCTGGGGCGGGGGCGTCTTATATGGCTACACCTTC. Protein: CASSWGGGVLYGYTF.

The chain carries TRBV13 and TRBJ1-2; a weak D match, TRBD1 (6 bases). Germline V lookup: CDR1 PRHDT, CDR2 FYEKMQ (reference sequence). The CDR3 has 14 residues. The germline V and J ends were trimmed by 4 bases and 8 bases, with 17 bases remaining between them. CDR3 loop: CASSYRRQVGGYTF. CDR3 in DNA: TGTGCCAGCAGCTACAGAAGACAGGTGGGAGGCTACACCTTC.

The J gene is TRBJ2-4, the V gene TRBV6-5; 7 bases map to TRBD1. In germline, CDR1 is MNHEY, CDR2 SVGAGI. The CDR3 has 14 residues. The J segment lost 6 bases and the V segment lost 0 bases, leaving 2 bases of the junction unmatched. The CDR3 DNA reads as TGTGCCAGCAGTTACTCCGGGACAGTAAACATTCAGTACTTC. Translated: CASSYSGTVNIQYF.

The chain joins TRBV6-5 to TRBJ2-3, with D perhaps matching TRBD1 (5 bases). The CDR3 spans 14 residues. The germline V gene has CDR1 MNHEY and CDR2 SVGAGI. V was clipped by 6 bases and J by 2 bases, with 12 bases between them. CDR3 DNA: TGTGCCAGCAGGTACCAGGGTTACACAGATACGCAGTATTTT. Translating gives CASRYQGYTDTQYF.